This TCR beta chain is drawn from a study of monozygotic twins with inflammatory bowel disease (dated by TCRdb to between 2019 and 2020). As for the study more broadly: The complete study included approximately 30 monozygotic twin pairs: 19 IBD-discordant Danish pairs and nine German pairs, of which four were IBD-concordant and five were IBD-discordant. Each individual had, on average, about 151 000 unique TCRalpha sequences and 181 000 unique TCRbeta sequences available for analysis. The search for disease-associated traits relied mainly on comparing, within discordant pairs, IBD patients with their genetically identical healthy co-twins. Findings and caveats that apply to the study as a whole: The analysis was unable to tell apart different T cell subtypes. Differing immunosuppressive treatments among patients may have added background noise and inter-individual variability to the repertoires. Compared with healthy twins, IBD patients had fewer clonotypes in common with other individuals, a difference most pronounced in patients showing signs of disease activity. TCRbeta repertoire diversity, by inverse Simpson index, was decreased in IBD patients compared with their healthy co-twins. Repertoire similarity did not differ between concordant and discordant twins, possibly due to limited statistical power. No single strong signal or clonotype linked to IBD turned up in the results, so the idea that one exists was not supported.

From each donor, a roughly 2.4 ml peripheral blood sample was collected into PAXgene tubes and kept at -80 degrees C. Without any T cell sorting, total RNA was extracted from whole blood using the PAXgene blood miRNA kit on an automated QIAcube. Peripheral blood from monozygotic twin pairs, either concordant or discordant for inflammatory bowel disease, underwent deep TCRalpha and TCRbeta repertoire profiling that used unique molecular barcoding. Smoking habits were recorded for all twin pairs, and individuals were classified as current, former or never smokers. Based on the germline V gene, the CDR1 and CDR2 sequences are SGHRS and YFSETQ. From its cysteine to its phenylalanine, the CDR3 spans 14 amino acids. No DNA appears here. The protocol used for the library was 5' RACE. Each TCR library was prepared from around 3,400 ng of total RNA. For each sample, cDNA synthesis was carried out in eight separate reactions using SMARTScribe reverse transcriptase. During cDNA synthesis, unique molecular identifiers containing a 6-nucleotide sample barcode were introduced by template switching. Amplification of TCRalpha and TCRbeta cDNA involved two nested PCRs of 16 and 9 cycles, and each PCR was followed by bead purification. Before amplification, cDNA was treated with uracil DNA-glycosylase and purified using the QIAquick PCR purification kit. In the second PCR, Illumina TruSeq-compatible adapters and sample-specific barcodes were added. Library quality and concentration were assessed using TapeStation and Qubit, and about 5 ng of each library was pooled. Sequencing of the pooled libraries was done on an Illumina HiSeq2500 single-index Rapid Run using custom sequencing primers and 2 x 100 bp reads. In the source study's methods: MiGEC version 1.2.6 was used for UMI-based consensus assembly, which corrected PCR and sequencing errors. MiXCR version 2.1.1 handled V(D)J alignment, clonotype assembly and CDR3 extraction. To normalise gene usage, clonotype sharing and MAIT/NKT TCR abundance, the analysis used the top 1000, 10 000 and 20 000 clonotypes per sample. After downsampling to 27 000 UMIs, diversity was calculated as the inverse Simpson index using the vegan R package. Paired Mann-Whitney U tests were applied to discordant twin pairs, with Benjamini-Hochberg correction for multiple testing. TCRdb reprocessed the reads into one record per CDR3 protein sequence, lacking DNA. These V and J calls derive from TCRdb rather than the authors' analysis. This sample's listing comprises 330,000 or so distinct CDR3 sequences. The ten top clones hold under 2.5% of the sample.

About this clonotype: No antigen is known for it.

The chain is encoded by TRBV5-1 joined to TRBJ2-1. This TCR was recovered from a human donor with ulcerative colitis or Crohn's disease, or a healthy co-twin of an affected twin (not recorded which). The sequencing sample was made of blood. The CDR3 sequence is CASSPQLTLNEQFF.